Below are 23 T cell receptor beta chains sequenced from a single sample in a study (dated by TCRdb to between 2021 and 2022). The library was obtained by the immunoSEQ multiplex PCR assay. Entries here come from immuneACCESS through TCRdb and include only in-frame sequences with V and J called. Some clones fail to appear in such tables; in the studies checked, an unresolved V gene covers under half of the shortfall, and the cause of the remainder is unknown. Counted in this sample were tens of thousands of clones; around 93% of them appeared once. 4.4% of the sample lies in the top ten. The sequencing sample was made of PBMCs. Receptors were obtained from a man aged 35 to 55 with rheumatoid arthritis.

The genes are TRBV19 and TRBJ1-2, with D possibly matching TRBD1 (5 bases). V lost 5 bases to trimming and J lost 1 base, with 14 bases between them. Germline assignment: CDR1 LNHDA and CDR2 SQIVND (reference sequence). The CDR3 has 15 residues. The DNA for the CDR3 is TGTGCCAGTAGTCCGGCAGGGACCCATAACTATGGCTACACCTTC. The encoded protein is CASSPAGTHNYGYTF. Together with reference TRBV19 and TRBJ1-2, the CDR3 gives the full variable domain: DGGITQSPKYLFRKEGQNVTLSCEQNLNHDAMYWYRQDPGQGLRLIYYSQIVNDFQKGDIAEGYSVSREKKESFPLTVTSAQKNPTAFYLCASSPAGTHNYGYTFGSGTRLTVV.

The chain uses TRBV6-6 and TRBJ1-2; possible D gene TRBD1, 5 bases. This CDR3 region has 13 residues. In germline, CDR1 is MNHNY, CDR2 SVGAGI (reference sequence). The germline V and J ends were trimmed by 6 bases and 1 base, with 9 bases remaining between them. The CDR3 region is CASRLTVNYGYTF. The CDR3 nucleotides are TGTGCCAGCAGGCTGACAGTTAACTATGGCTACACCTTC.

In this sample, this clone turned up once. The chain is built from TRBV7-6 and TRBJ2-1; D is unclear. The V and J ends lost 5 bases and 6 bases respectively, with 17 bases between them. Germline V gives CDR1 SGHVS, CDR2 FNYEAQ. The CDR3 length is 15 residues. The CDR3 DNA reads TGTGCCAGCAGCCTAATCATGGGTCTGGGCAATGAGCAGTTCTTC. It yields the protein CASSLIMGLGNEQFF.

The chain is built from TRBV30 and TRBJ1-1; D might be TRBD1 (5 bases). Germline V lookup: CDR1 GTSNPN, CDR2 SVGIG (reference sequence). This CDR3 spans 12 amino acids. The CDR3 DNA reads TGTGCGCGGGGGACGGTGAACACTGAAGCTTTCTTT. This codes for CARGTVNTEAFF.

Comments on this clone: Compared with germline, one end of the junction differs, possibly owing to a read error. This sequence joins TRBV6-4 and TRBJ2-1; D gene unclear. CDR1 is MRHNA, CDR2 SNTAGT, per germline. The CDR3 totals 15 residues. The CDR3 coding sequence is TGTGCCACCAGTGAACGACCCTATAGTTACAATGAGCAGTTCTTC. Residues: CATSERPYSYNEQFF.

The chain joins TRBV6-5 to TRBJ2-5; 8 nucleotides align to TRBD1. The CDR3 totals 13 residues. Germline CDR1 is MNHEY and CDR2 is SVGAGI. The V gene end was trimmed by 6 bases and the J gene end by 5 bases; junction bases not matched to a gene: 5. CDR3 DNA: TGTGCCAGCAGAATCCAGGGGGCTGAGACCCAGTACTTC. It specifies CASRIQGAETQYF.

This chain links TRBV28 with TRBJ2-7; 8 positions agree with TRBD1. The CDR3 consists of 16 residues. Trimming removed 4 bases from V and 3 bases from J; junction bases left unmatched: 11. Germline CDR1 reads MDHEN; CDR2 reads SYDVKM. The CDR3 region has the DNA TGTGCCAGCAGTTCGGGCAGGGGGCTCCTGAACTACGAGCAGTACTTC. Its translation is CASSSGRGLLNYEQYF.

This chain links TRBV19 with TRBJ1-5; D remains unclear. Germline V lookup: CDR1 LNHDA, CDR2 SQIVND (reference sequence). CDR3 size: 14 residues. The V gene lost 3 bases and the J gene lost 6 bases, with 12 bases spanning the gap. CDR3 bases: TGTGCCAGTAGTATCGCCGTTTTAGGTCAGCCCCAGCATTTT. The encoded protein is CASSIAVLGQPQHF.

The chain links TRBV25-1 to TRBJ2-7; D is unclear. Germline-derived CDR1 and CDR2 are MGHDK and SYGVNS. V gave up 2 bases and J gave up 0 bases, with 5 bases separating them. The CDR3 totals 13 residues. In DNA, the CDR3 is TGTGCCAGCAGTGAAGGGCCCTCCTACGAGCAGTACTTC. Encoded protein: CASSEGPSYEQYF.

A few counts support this clone. V and J are TRBV5-1 and TRBJ1-1; 12 bases line up with TRBD1. Germline CDR1 SGHRS, CDR2 YFSETQ. V lost 0 bases, J lost 6 bases, and 6 bases stayed unmatched. The CDR3 is made up of 16 amino acids. The CDR3 loop is CASSLGWDRGLAEAFF. DNA for the CDR3: TGCGCCAGCAGCTTGGGATGGGACAGGGGGCTCGCTGAAGCTTTCTTT.

This clone was picked up one time. The chain links TRBV29-1 to TRBJ1-3; D gene uncertain. The V gene's germline CDR1 is SQVTM and CDR2 ANQGSEA. This CDR3 is built from 13 residues. V gave up 4 bases and J gave up 0 bases, with 7 bases separating them. This CDR3 is CSVVTDSGNTIYF. CDR3 bases: TGCAGCGTTGTCACAGACTCTGGAAACACCATATATTTT. Full variable domain (rest looked up from reference TRBV29-1 and TRBJ1-3): SAVISQKPSRDICQRGTSLTIQCQVDSQVTMMFWYRQQPGQSLTLIATANQGSEATYESGFVIDKFPISRPNLTFSTLTVSNMSPEDSSIYLCSVVTDSGNTIYFGEGSWLTVV.

The chain has TRBV4-1 and TRBJ2-7, with D possibly TRBD1 on 6 matching bases. CDR1 and CDR2 (germline): MGHRA, YSYEKL. There are 16 residues in the CDR3. Trimming pared 0 bases from V and 4 bases from J, leaving 16 bases between. This chain's CDR3 is CASSQEGTPVVYEQYF. The CDR3 DNA reads as TGCGCCAGCAGCCAAGAAGGGACACCGGTAGTATACGAGCAGTACTTC.

The chain combines TRBV6-2 or TRBV6-3 with TRBJ1-3; D might be TRBD1 (5 bases). The CDR3 spans 18 residues. V was shortened by 2 bases and J by 0 bases, with 17 bases between the two germline ends. Germline lookup yields CDR1 MNHEY and CDR2 SVGEGT. Here the CDR3 DNA reads TGTGCCAGCAGTTACGAGGGGACCGCAGTGAGCTCTGGAAACACCATATATTTT. Translating gives CASSYEGTAVSSGNTIYF.

The genes are TRBV11-2 and TRBJ2-7; 10 nucleotides line up with TRBD2. V lost 5 bases and J lost 6; bases outside the gene matches: 10. There are 15 residues in the CDR3. The germline gives CDR1 SGHAT, CDR2 FQNNGV. Written as DNA, the CDR3 is TGTGCCAGCAGCACACAAGCGGGGGGGATTCGCGAGCAGTACTTC. It yields the protein CASSTQAGGIREQYF.

In regard to this clone: At one of its ends the junction is not consistent with the germline gene, which may arise from a read error. CDR3 bases: TGTGCCAGCAGCGTACTCGGACAGGGTGAGATTTTT. Protein product: CASSVLGQGEIF. The rearrangement links TRBV12-3 or TRBV12-4 to TRBJ1-4; 8 bases are shared with TRBD1. CDR3 size: 12 residues.

This clone appeared a single time. The rearrangement joins TRBV5-8 to TRBJ1-5; possible D gene TRBD1, 5 bases. The V gene lost 4 bases and the J gene lost 3 bases, with 17 bases spanning the gap. CDR1 and CDR2 (germline): SGHTS, YDEGEE. The length of the CDR3 is 16 residues. The DNA for the CDR3 is TGTGCCAGCAGCGGACGACACAGGTTAGACAATCAGCCCCAGCATTTT. This gives the protein CASSGRHRLDNQPQHF.

The chain is built from TRBV19 and TRBJ2-1; 12 bases agree with TRBD2. V lost 1 base to trimming and J lost 7 bases; unmatched junction nucleotides: 2. Germline V CDR1 and CDR2: LNHDA, SQIVND (reference sequence). The CDR3 contains 15 residues. CDR3 sequence: CASSIGLAGVNEQFF. The CDR3 DNA is TGTGCCAGTAGTATAGGACTAGCGGGAGTAAATGAGCAGTTCTTC.

The rearrangement links TRBV7-2 to TRBJ2-3; D is unresolved. The CDR3 covers 14 residues. The ends were cut back, 1 base at V and 3 bases at J, with 8 bases in the middle. Germline CDR1 and CDR2: SGHTA and FQGNSA. Here the CDR3 DNA reads TGTGCCAGCAGCTTAGACATGAGGACAGATACGCAGTATTTT. Translated: CASSLDMRTDTQYF.

This clone was found once. The gene calls are TRBV11-2 and TRBJ2-5; the D is unclear. Per germline, CDR1 SGHAT and CDR2 FQNNGV. V was cut by 4 bases and J by 2 bases, with 11 bases left in between. The CDR3 runs 14 residues. This CDR3 is CASSSPPTQETQYF. The CDR3 DNA reads TGTGCCAGCAGCTCCCCCCCCACGCAAGAGACCCAGTACTTC.

The rearrangement links TRBV15 to TRBJ2-5; tentative D call: TRBD2 (6 bases). Germline CDR1 LNHNV, CDR2 YYDKDF (reference sequence). The CDR3 length is 14 residues. V shed 0 bases and J shed 3 bases, with 8 bases lying between them. This CDR3 is CATSRERREETQYF. The CDR3 DNA follows: TGTGCCACCAGCAGAGAAAGGAGGGAAGAGACCCAGTACTTC.

The chain recombines TRBV18 with TRBJ1-1; TRBD1 might be the D (5 bases). This CDR3 is built from 14 residues. V lost 1 base to trimming and J lost 3 bases, with 9 bases between them. The germline V gene has CDR1 KGHSH and CDR2 LQKENI. The CDR3 DNA reads TGTGCCAGCTCACCACTGAGAGGGGACACTGAAGCTTTCTTT. It encodes CASSPLRGDTEAFF.

V is TRBV27 and J is TRBJ2-7; 7 nucleotides align to TRBD2. J was trimmed by 1 base and V by 3 bases; bases with no gene match: 12. This CDR3 has 17 amino acids. Germline loops: CDR1 MNHEY, CDR2 SMNVEV (reference sequence). The CDR3 DNA is TGTGCCAGCAGTTTTGGGTCTAGCGGTGGGAGGTCCTACGAGCAGTACTTC. Its protein product is CASSFGSSGGRSYEQYF.

The CDR3 sequence is CAWVGGGPYEQYF. The CDR3 DNA reads TGTGCCTGGGTTGGCGGGGGCCCCTACGAGCAGTACTTC. This sequence joins TRBV30 and TRBJ2-7; TRBD2 might be the D (7 bases). The ends were cut back, 5 bases at V and 2 bases at J, with 13 bases in the middle. Germline lookup yields CDR1 GTSNPN and CDR2 SVGIG (reference sequence). The length of the CDR3 is 13 residues.